Presented here are 22 T cell receptor beta chains from one specimen sequenced in a study of identifying expanded T cells in peripheral blood. Clones were sequenced by immunoSEQ multiplex PCR, and TCRdb holds only the in-frame ones, with some missing. Of approximately 110,000 clones listed, around nine tenths are singletons. Sequences were obtained from blood. The source of these receptors is a person between 18 and 75 years old in good health.

This clone was found a few times. The rearrangement links TRBV7-9 to TRBJ1-6; TRBD1 aligns across 7 bases. The CDR3 sequence is 14 residues long. The V gene end was trimmed by 4 bases and the J gene end by 4 bases; junction bases not matched to a gene: 1. CDR1 SEHNR and CDR2 FQNEAQ come from the germline V gene (reference sequence). CDR3 sequence (DNA): TGTGCCAGCAGCTCAGGGGGATATAATTCACCCCTCCACTTT. This gives the protein CASSSGGYNSPLHF.

The CDR3, as DNA: TGTGCCAGCAGGGCATTTACGAGAAACTATGGCTACACCTTC. It specifies CASRAFTRNYGYTF. The chain couples TRBV6-5 to TRBJ1-2; D remains unclear. Deletions cut 6 bases from V and 2 bases from J, with 13 bases between. The germline V gene has CDR1 MNHEY and CDR2 SVGAGI. The CDR3 totals 14 residues.

This chain links TRBV11-2 with TRBJ2-6, with a tentative D call TRBD1 (7 bases). This CDR3 contains 16 residues. Looked up from germline, CDR1 is SGHAT and CDR2 is FQNNGV. The ends were cut back, 11 bases at V and 1 base at J, with 18 bases in the middle. As DNA, the CDR3 is TGTGCCGGGGGGAGGACAGGCCATTCTGGGGCCAACGTCCTGACTTTC. This encodes CAGGRTGHSGANVLTF.

The gene calls are TRBV4-3 and TRBJ1-5; no clear D. Germline CDR1 reads LGHNA; CDR2 reads YSLEER. The ends were cut back, 0 bases at V and 4 bases at J, with 16 bases in the middle. The CDR3 has 17 residues. The CDR3 region has the DNA TGCGCCAGCAGCCAAGATTTGACGGAGGGCCTAAATCAGCCCCAGCATTTT. Its protein product is CASSQDLTEGLNQPQHF.

This chain uses TRBV28 with TRBJ1-2; D may be TRBD1 (5 bases). From germline, CDR1 is MDHEN and CDR2 SYDVKM. This CDR3 is built from 14 residues. With 7 bases removed from V and 3 bases from J, the gap between germline ends came to 15 bases. The CDR3 bases are TGTGCCAGCACCACTTCCGGACATTACTATGGCTACACCTTC. Protein sequence: CASTTSGHYYGYTF.

V usage is TRBV5-1 and J usage is TRBJ2-3; 9 bases agree with TRBD2. From germline, CDR1 is SGHRS and CDR2 YFSETQ. Unmatched junction bases numbered 5, after V lost 2 bases and J lost 4 bases. The CDR3 extends over 15 amino acids. The CDR3 bases are TGCGCCAGCAGCTTCAGCGGGGGGCCCTCAGATACGCAGTATTTT. Residues: CASSFSGGPSDTQYF.

A single count supports this clone. V usage is TRBV19 and J usage is TRBJ2-7, with D possibly TRBD2 on 5 matching bases. Germline V gene data show CDR1 as LNHDA and CDR2 as SQIVND (reference sequence). The CDR3 sequence is 10 residues long. As DNA, the CDR3 is TGTGCGCGGGTCTCCTACGAGCAGTACTTC. Its protein product is CARVSYEQYF.

This clone has only a few counts. The gene calls are TRBV6-5 and TRBJ1-6; D unresolved. From germline, CDR1 is MNHEY and CDR2 SVGAGI. The ends were cut back, 4 bases at V and 10 bases at J, with 14 bases in the middle. The CDR3 runs to 14 residues. The CDR3 DNA reads TGTGCCAGCAGTTCGGACGTAAGGGCCTCACCCCTCCACTTT. Encoded protein: CASSSDVRASPLHF.

The chain carries TRBV7-9 and TRBJ1-1, with 7 bases aligning to TRBD1. Looked up from germline, CDR1 is SEHNR and CDR2 is FQNEAQ (reference sequence). J was trimmed by 1 base and V by 8 bases; bases with no gene match: 10. The CDR3 spans 15 residues. This CDR3 reads CASAISRTGNTEAFF. In DNA form, the CDR3 reads TGTGCCAGCGCAATCAGCAGGACAGGGAACACTGAAGCTTTCTTT.

The chain couples TRBV18 to TRBJ2-7; D uncertain. The CDR3 covers 12 residues. Germline CDR1 and CDR2: KGHSH and LQKENI. Trimming took off 5 bases at V and 1 base at J, with 6 bases between the two ends. As DNA, the CDR3 is TGTGCCAGCTCATTAGGATCCTACGAGCAGTACTTC. Protein sequence: CASSLGSYEQYF.

The chain uses TRBV29-1 and TRBJ1-2; no reliable D call. This CDR3 has 10 amino acids. V shed 4 bases and J shed 0 bases, with 0 bases lying between them. Germline V gives CDR1 SQVTM, CDR2 ANQGSEA. The CDR3 sequence is CSVANYGYTF. In nucleotides, the CDR3 is TGCAGCGTTGCTAACTATGGCTACACCTTC.

The chain employs TRBV11-3 and TRBJ2-2; 9 bases match TRBD1. The CDR3 extends over 14 amino acids. The germline V gene encodes CDR1 SGHNT and CDR2 YENEEA. After removal of 5 bases from V and 6 bases from J, the junction contained 4 bases not matched to a gene. Here the CDR3 reads CASSPGQGSGELFF. The CDR3 DNA follows: TGTGCCAGCAGCCCGGGACAGGGATCCGGGGAGCTGTTTTTT.

The rearrangement joins TRBV15 to TRBJ2-1, with TRBD2 matching 9 bases. The V gene end was trimmed by 9 bases and the J gene end by 9 bases; junction bases not matched to a gene: 9. The CDR3 contains 13 residues. CDR1 is LNHNV, CDR2 YYDKDF, per germline (reference sequence). The CDR3 DNA is TGTGCCACGTTAGCGGGGGCCGGGGGTGAGCAGTTCTTC. It codes for CATLAGAGGEQFF.

V usage is TRBV4-3 and J usage is TRBJ2-6; D possibly corresponds to TRBD1 (5 bases). There are 18 residues in the CDR3. Germline V gene sequence: CDR1 LGHNA, CDR2 YSLEER. Trimming left V 3 bases short and J 2 bases short, with 17 bases between. The CDR3: CASSQDDFGAPGANVLTF. The CDR3 DNA is TGCGCCAGCAGCCAGGACGATTTTGGGGCCCCTGGGGCCAACGTCCTGACTTTC.

V gene TRBV2 combines with J gene TRBJ1-5; TRBD1 aligns across 9 bases. Germline V gene data show CDR1 as SNHLY and CDR2 as FYNNEI. The CDR3 is 14 residues long. V shed 4 bases, J shed 2 bases, and the junction held 0 bases outside the gene matches. The CDR3 spells CASSGTGGNQPQHF. In nucleotides, the CDR3 is TGTGCCAGCAGTGGGACAGGGGGCAATCAGCCCCAGCATTTT.

V is TRBV7-2 and J is TRBJ2-1; D remains unclear. V was clipped by 1 base and J by 0 bases, with 16 bases between them. Germline loops: CDR1 SGHTA, CDR2 FQGNSA. This CDR3 spans 18 amino acids. The CDR3 DNA follows: TGTGCCAGCAGCTTAGTGGTAGGGCAGCAGGACTCCTACAATGAGCAGTTCTTC. The encoded protein is CASSLVVGQQDSYNEQFF.

The genes are TRBV19 and TRBJ1-4, with no clear D. Trimming took off 1 base at V and 14 bases at J, with 14 bases between the two ends. CDR1 and CDR2 from the germline V gene are LNHDA and SQIVND (reference sequence). The CDR3 is 13 amino acids. In DNA, the CDR3 is TGTGCCAGTAGTATAGGAGAGTGGCAGTCTCTGTTTTTT. Translating it yields CASSIGEWQSLFF.

This rearrangement joins TRBV9 to TRBJ2-7, with 7 bases matching TRBD2. The CDR3 loop spans 14 amino acids. With 0 bases clipped from V and 5 bases from J, the junction kept 5 bases outside the gene matches. Germline loops: CDR1 SGDLS, CDR2 YYNGEE. The CDR3: CASSVDLAGDEQYF. The CDR3 nucleotides are TGTGCCAGCAGCGTAGACCTTGCGGGGGACGAGCAGTACTTC.

The chain recombines TRBV7-8 with TRBJ2-2; tentatively, D is TRBD1 (6 bases). V was shortened by 6 bases and J by 0 bases, with 14 bases between the two germline ends. This CDR3 contains 16 residues. Germline V gene lookup returns CDR1 SGHVS and CDR2 FQNEAQ. CDR3 sequence reads: CASSRARGANTGELFF. The CDR3 region has the DNA TGTGCCAGCAGTCGAGCCAGGGGCGCGAACACCGGGGAGCTGTTTTTT.

The chain joins TRBV9 to TRBJ2-3; D is possibly TRBD1 or TRBD2 (5 bases each). CDR1 and CDR2 from the germline V gene are SGDLS and YYNGEE. The CDR3 totals 15 residues. Trimming removed 7 bases at V and 5 bases at J, with 20 bases between. The DNA for the CDR3 is TGTGCCAGCGCGCAGGGTCCCTTCGAGGGAGATACGCAGTATTTT. It encodes CASAQGPFEGDTQYF.

This chain joins TRBV30 and TRBJ2-1; 7 bases align to TRBD2. Germline trimming cut 5 bases from V and 12 bases from J; bases unmatched to any gene: 7. CDR1 GTSNPN and CDR2 SVGIG come from the germline V gene (reference sequence). The CDR3 length is 11 residues. Here the CDR3 DNA reads TGTGCCTGGGGCGGGGGAGTAGCGCAGTTCTTC. Encoded protein: CAWGGGVAQFF.

CDR3 region: CASGWTGAGETQYF. CDR3 nucleotide sequence: TGTGCCAGTGGTTGGACAGGGGCGGGGGAGACCCAGTACTTC. The chain links TRBV7-8 to TRBJ2-5, with 9 nucleotides matching TRBD1. Germline assignment: CDR1 SGHVS and CDR2 FQNEAQ. Germline trimming cut 9 bases from V and 5 bases from J; bases unmatched to any gene: 10. CDR3 length: 14 residues. The full variable domain, completed using reference TRBV7-8 and TRBJ2-5, is GAGVSQSPRYKVAKRGQDVALRCDPISGHVSLFWYQQALGQGPEFLTYFQNEAQLDKSGLPSDRFFAERPEGSVSTLKIQRTQQEDSAVYLCASGWTGAGETQYFGPGTRLLVL.